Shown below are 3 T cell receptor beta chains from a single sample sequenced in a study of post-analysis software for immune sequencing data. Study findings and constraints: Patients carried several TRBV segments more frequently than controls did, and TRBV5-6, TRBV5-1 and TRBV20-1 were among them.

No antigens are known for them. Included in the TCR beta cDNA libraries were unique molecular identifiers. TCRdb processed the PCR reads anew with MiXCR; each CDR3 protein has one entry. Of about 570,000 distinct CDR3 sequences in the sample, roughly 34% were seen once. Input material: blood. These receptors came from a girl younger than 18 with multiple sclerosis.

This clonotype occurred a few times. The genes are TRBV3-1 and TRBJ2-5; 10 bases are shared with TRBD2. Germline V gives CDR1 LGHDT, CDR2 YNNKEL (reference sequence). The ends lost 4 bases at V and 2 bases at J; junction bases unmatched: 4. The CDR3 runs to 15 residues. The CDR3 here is CASSRSLAGQETQYF. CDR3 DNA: TGTGCCAGCAGCCGTTCACTAGCGGGGCAAGAGACCCAGTACTTC.

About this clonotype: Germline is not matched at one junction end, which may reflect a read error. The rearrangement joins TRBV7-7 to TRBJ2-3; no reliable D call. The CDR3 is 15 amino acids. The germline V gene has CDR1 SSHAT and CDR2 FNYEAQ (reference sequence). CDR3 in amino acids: CASSFRLSSTDTQYF. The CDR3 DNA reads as TGTGCTAGCAGCTTCCGGCTATCCTCCACAGATACGCAGTATTTT. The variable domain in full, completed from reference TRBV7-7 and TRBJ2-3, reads GAGVSQSPRYKVTKRGQDVTLRCDPISSHATLYWYQQALGQGPEFLTYFNYEAQPDKSGLPSDRFSAERPEGSISTLTIQRTEQRDSAMYRCASSFRLSSTDTQYFGPGTRLTVL.

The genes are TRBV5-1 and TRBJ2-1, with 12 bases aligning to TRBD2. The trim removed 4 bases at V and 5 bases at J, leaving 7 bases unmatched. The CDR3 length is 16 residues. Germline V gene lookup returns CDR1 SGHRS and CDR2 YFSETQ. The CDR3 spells CASSHRTSGTNNEQFF. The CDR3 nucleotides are TGCGCCAGCAGCCATCGGACTAGCGGGACAAACAATGAGCAGTTCTTC.